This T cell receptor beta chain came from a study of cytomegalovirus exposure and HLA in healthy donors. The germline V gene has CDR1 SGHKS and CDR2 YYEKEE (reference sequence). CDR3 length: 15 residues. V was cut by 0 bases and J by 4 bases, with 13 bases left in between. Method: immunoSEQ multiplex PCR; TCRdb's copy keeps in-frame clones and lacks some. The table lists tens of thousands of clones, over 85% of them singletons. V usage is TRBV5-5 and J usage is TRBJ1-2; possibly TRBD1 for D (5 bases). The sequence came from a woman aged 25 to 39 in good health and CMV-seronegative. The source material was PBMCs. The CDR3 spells CASSLGRKGSYGYTF. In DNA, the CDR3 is TGTGCCAGCAGCTTGGGTCGAAAGGGGTCCTATGGCTACACCTTC. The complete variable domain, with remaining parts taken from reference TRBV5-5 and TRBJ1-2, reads DAGVTQSPTHLIKTRGQQVTLRCSPISGHKSVSWYQQVLGQGPQFIFQYYEKEERGRGNFPDRFSARQFPNYSSELNVNALLLGDSALYLCASSLGRKGSYGYTFGSGTRLTVV.